This TCR beta chain was found in a study of T cells in Graves' hyperthyroidism and ophthalmopathy. At least ten counts were recorded for this clonotype. Amplified regions were TCR beta CDR3 sequences from RNA transcripts. HTBI primers were employed in a first-round RT-PCR of the TCR CDR3. TCRdb re-analysed the multiplex PCR reads in MiXCR, keeping a single row per CDR3 protein. The data show almost 600,000 distinct CDR3 sequences, 40% to 55% seen once. V dropped 2 bases and J dropped 8 bases, with 13 bases sitting between them. The CDR3 is 15 amino acids. Sequences were obtained from peripheral blood or thyroid tissue (not recorded which). V usage is TRBV12-3 or TRBV12-4 and J usage is TRBJ1-6; D remains ambiguous. The receptor was derived from a woman aged 18-29 years with Graves' hyperthyroidism. The CDR3 reads CASSLRELEDSPLHF. The CDR3, as DNA: TGTGCCAGCAGTTTACGTGAGCTTGAGGATTCACCCCTCCACTTT.